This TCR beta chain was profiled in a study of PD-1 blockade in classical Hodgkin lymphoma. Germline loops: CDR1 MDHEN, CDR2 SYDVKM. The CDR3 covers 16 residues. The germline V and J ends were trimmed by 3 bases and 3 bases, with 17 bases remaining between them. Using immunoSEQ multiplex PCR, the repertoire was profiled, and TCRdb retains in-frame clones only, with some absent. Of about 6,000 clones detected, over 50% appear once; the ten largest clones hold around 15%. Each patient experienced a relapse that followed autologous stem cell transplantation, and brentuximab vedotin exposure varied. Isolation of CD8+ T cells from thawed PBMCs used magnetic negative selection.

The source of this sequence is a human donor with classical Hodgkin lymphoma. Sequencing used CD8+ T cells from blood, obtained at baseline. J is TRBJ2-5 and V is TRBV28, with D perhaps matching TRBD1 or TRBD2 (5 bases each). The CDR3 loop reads CASSFLRGGVEETQYF. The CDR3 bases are TGTGCCAGCAGTTTCCTTCGGGGCGGCGTGGAAGAGACCCAGTACTTC.